The rows below give T cell receptor beta chains drawn from one sample of a study of glioma-infiltrating T cells. TCRdb analysed the multiplex PCR reads with MiXCR anew, one entry per CDR3 protein. The profile shows around 120,000 distinct CDR3 sequences, 24% of them singletons. The sample comprised glioma tissue, nonneoplastic brain tissue, or PBMCs (not recorded which). The receptors come from a human donor with low-grade glioma or glioblastoma, undergoing nonglioma brain surgery, or in good health (not recorded which). CDR3s include the opening cysteine and the closing phenylalanine or tryptophan. Each record gives: D gene, V gene, CDR3 protein. The D gene is left open where the match is weak.

d_call: NA
v_call: TRBV7-9
cdr3_aa: CASLGLSNEQFF

d_call: TRBD1
v_call: TRBV7-3
cdr3_aa: CASSLGLQGPTDTQYF

d_call: NA
v_call: TRBV5-4
cdr3_aa: CASSREERGEQFF

d_call: NA
v_call: TRBV15
cdr3_aa: CATSIQSSYNEQFF

d_call: NA
v_call: TRBV6-1
cdr3_aa: CASSPVFSGANVLTF

d_call: NA
v_call: TRBV7-9
cdr3_aa: CASSPGVGVYTF

d_call: NA
v_call: TRBV27
cdr3_aa: CASSLRGQPQHF

d_call: NA
v_call: TRBV7-8
cdr3_aa: CAIGTGGPLAQYF

d_call: NA
v_call: TRBV4-1
cdr3_aa: CDSSQWGRGTSSETQYF

d_call: NA
v_call: TRBV6-6
cdr3_aa: CASSYAGPGAGNTIYF

d_call: NA
v_call: TRBV6-1
cdr3_aa: CATKLNTDTQYF

d_call: TRBD1
v_call: TRBV6-1
cdr3_aa: CASRRTGAAYGYTF

d_call: NA
v_call: TRBV5-1
cdr3_aa: CASSLAKGGGGRNEQFF

d_call: TRBD2
v_call: TRBV20-1
cdr3_aa: CSAPGGWAGTDTQYF

d_call: TRBD1
v_call: TRBV3-1
cdr3_aa: CASSRRTGQKPDTQYF

d_call: NA
v_call: TRBV19
cdr3_aa: CASSYRNNQPQHF

d_call: NA
v_call: TRBV3-1
cdr3_aa: CASSQDRARVDTEAFF

d_call: NA
v_call: TRBV18
cdr3_aa: CASSWDPPNPTGEAFF

d_call: TRBD1
v_call: TRBV28
cdr3_aa: CATLGGDRGGEQFF

d_call: NA
v_call: TRBV29-1
cdr3_aa: CSVEKSASEAFF

d_call: TRBD2
v_call: TRBV5-1
cdr3_aa: CASSLEVRGGRNEQFF

d_call: NA
v_call: TRBV20-1
cdr3_aa: CSARGPGGTYGYTF

d_call: NA
v_call: TRBV20-1
cdr3_aa: CSARDGRKNIQYF

d_call: NA
v_call: TRBV24-1
cdr3_aa: CATSARGTDTQYF

d_call: NA
v_call: TRBV5-1
cdr3_aa: CASSRGDTGELFF

d_call: NA
v_call: TRBV28
cdr3_aa: CASSLSRTVYGYTF

d_call: NA
v_call: TRBV20-1
cdr3_aa: CSARAPQGHTIHF

d_call: TRBD1
v_call: TRBV12-3/TRBV12-4
cdr3_aa: CASSLGQGFAKSGNTIYF

d_call: NA
v_call: TRBV14
cdr3_aa: CASSPFVTAWGNEQFF

d_call: TRBD2
v_call: TRBV6-1
cdr3_aa: CASSRTSGGYNEQFF

d_call: NA
v_call: TRBV20-1
cdr3_aa: CSARTDQATQYF

d_call: NA
v_call: TRBV7-2
cdr3_aa: CASSLGGRSLETQYF

d_call: NA
v_call: TRBV11-2
cdr3_aa: CASSLDRRTQYF

d_call: NA
v_call: TRBV20-1
cdr3_aa: CSARDNDAGASTDTQYF

d_call: NA
v_call: TRBV27
cdr3_aa: CASSPTKAEAFF

d_call: NA
v_call: TRBV7-9
cdr3_aa: CASSLGTGNEQFF

d_call: NA
v_call: TRBV12-3/TRBV12-4
cdr3_aa: CASSLGGSPNEKLFF

d_call: NA
v_call: TRBV12-3/TRBV12-4
cdr3_aa: CASSLWASREAFF

d_call: NA
v_call: TRBV20-1
cdr3_aa: CSASGGMDSNQPQHF

d_call: TRBD1
v_call: TRBV7-8
cdr3_aa: CASSLVETGSWGYTF